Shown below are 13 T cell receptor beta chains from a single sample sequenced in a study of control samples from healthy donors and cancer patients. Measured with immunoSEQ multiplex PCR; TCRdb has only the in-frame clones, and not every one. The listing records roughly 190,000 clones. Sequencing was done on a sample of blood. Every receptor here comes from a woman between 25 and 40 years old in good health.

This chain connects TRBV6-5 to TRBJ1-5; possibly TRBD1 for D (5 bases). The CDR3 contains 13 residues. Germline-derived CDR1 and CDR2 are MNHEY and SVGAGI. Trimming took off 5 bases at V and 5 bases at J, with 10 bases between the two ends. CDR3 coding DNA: TGTGCCAGCAGTACGACAGCAGATCAGCCCCAGCATTTT. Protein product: CASSTTADQPQHF.

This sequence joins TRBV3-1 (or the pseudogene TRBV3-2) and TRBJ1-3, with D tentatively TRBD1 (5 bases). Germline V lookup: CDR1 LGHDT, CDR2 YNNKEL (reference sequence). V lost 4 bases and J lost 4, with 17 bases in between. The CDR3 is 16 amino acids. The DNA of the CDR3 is TGTGCCAGCAGCCTCAGGGAGGGCGTCTCGGGAAACACCATATATTTT. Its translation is CASSLREGVSGNTIYF.

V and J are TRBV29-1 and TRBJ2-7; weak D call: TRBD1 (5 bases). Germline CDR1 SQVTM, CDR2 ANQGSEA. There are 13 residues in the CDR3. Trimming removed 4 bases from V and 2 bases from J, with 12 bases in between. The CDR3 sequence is CSVGSRAAYEQYF. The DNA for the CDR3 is TGCAGCGTTGGCAGCAGGGCGGCCTACGAGCAGTACTTC.

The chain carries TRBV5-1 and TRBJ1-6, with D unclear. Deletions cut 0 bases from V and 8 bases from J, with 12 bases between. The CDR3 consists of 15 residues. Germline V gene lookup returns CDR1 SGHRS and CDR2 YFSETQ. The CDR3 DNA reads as TGCGCCAGCAGCTTGGCAGGTTTGAGGTATTCACCCCTCCACTTT. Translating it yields CASSLAGLRYSPLHF.

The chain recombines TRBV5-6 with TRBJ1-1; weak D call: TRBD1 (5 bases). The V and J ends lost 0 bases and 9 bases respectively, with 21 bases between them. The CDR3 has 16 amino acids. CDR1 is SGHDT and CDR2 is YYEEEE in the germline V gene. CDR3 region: CASSLDGGAGPYKAFF. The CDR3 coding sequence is TGTGCCAGCAGCTTGGATGGCGGGGCTGGTCCTTACAAAGCTTTCTTT.

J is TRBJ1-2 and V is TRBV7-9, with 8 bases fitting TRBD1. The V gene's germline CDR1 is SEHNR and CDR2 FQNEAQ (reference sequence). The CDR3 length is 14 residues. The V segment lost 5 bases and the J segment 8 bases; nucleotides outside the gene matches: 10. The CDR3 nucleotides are TGTGCCAGCAGCCGAGGACAGGGAGGAGGAGGCTACACCTTC. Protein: CASSRGQGGGGYTF.

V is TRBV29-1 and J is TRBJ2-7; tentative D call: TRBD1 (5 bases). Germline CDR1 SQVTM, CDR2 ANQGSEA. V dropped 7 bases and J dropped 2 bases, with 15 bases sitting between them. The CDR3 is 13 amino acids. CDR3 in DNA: TGCAGCGCCCGACAGACAACCCCCTACGAGCAGTACTTC. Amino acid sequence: CSARQTTPYEQYF.

The CDR3 DNA reads TGTGCCAGCAGCTCCTCCGGGACATCCTACGAGCAGTACTTC. It codes for CASSSSGTSYEQYF. The chain links TRBV7-9 to TRBJ2-7; D might be TRBD1 (6 bases). The V end lost 4 bases, the J end lost 1 base, and 11 bases lay between the germline ends. CDR1 and CDR2 from the germline V gene are SEHNR and FQNEAQ (reference sequence). This CDR3 has 14 amino acids.

The CDR3 nucleotides read TGTGCCAGCTTGGACTCCCCAGTTGGCCCCACCGCGGACCCGGGCGAGCAGTACTTC. It codes for CASLDSPVGPTADPGEQYF. The J gene is TRBJ2-7, the V gene TRBV7-9; D is perhaps TRBD2 (5 bases). Germline V gene data show CDR1 as SEHNR and CDR2 as FQNEAQ (reference sequence). V was shortened by 8 bases and J by 6 bases, with 35 bases between the two germline ends. CDR3 length equals 19 residues.

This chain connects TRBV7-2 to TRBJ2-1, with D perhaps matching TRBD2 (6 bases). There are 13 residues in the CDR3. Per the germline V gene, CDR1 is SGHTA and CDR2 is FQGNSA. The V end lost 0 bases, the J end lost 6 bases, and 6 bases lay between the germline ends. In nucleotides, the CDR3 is TGTGCCAGCAGCTTAGCGCGGGGCAATGAGCAGTTCTTC. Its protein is CASSLARGNEQFF.

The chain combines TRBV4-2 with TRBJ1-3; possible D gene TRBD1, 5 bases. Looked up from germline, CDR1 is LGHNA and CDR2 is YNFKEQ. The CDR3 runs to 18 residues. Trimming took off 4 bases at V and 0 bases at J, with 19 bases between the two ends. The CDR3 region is CASSPYVTSGFSGNTIYF. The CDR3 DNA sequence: TGTGCCAGCAGCCCCTACGTCACGTCAGGGTTCTCTGGAAACACCATATATTTT.

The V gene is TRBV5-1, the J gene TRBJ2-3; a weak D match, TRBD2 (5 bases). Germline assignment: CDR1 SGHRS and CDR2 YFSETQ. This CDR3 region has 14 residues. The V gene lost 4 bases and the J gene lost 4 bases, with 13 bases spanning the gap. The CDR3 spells CASSPLGASDTQYF. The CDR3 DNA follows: TGCGCCAGCAGCCCGTTGGGAGCTTCAGATACGCAGTATTTT. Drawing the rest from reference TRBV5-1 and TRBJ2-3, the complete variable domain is KAGVTQTPRYLIKTRGQQVTLSCSPISGHRSVSWYQQTPGQGLQFLFEYFSETQRNKGNFPGRFSGRQFSNSRSEMNVSTLELGDSALYLCASSPLGASDTQYFGPGTRLTVL.

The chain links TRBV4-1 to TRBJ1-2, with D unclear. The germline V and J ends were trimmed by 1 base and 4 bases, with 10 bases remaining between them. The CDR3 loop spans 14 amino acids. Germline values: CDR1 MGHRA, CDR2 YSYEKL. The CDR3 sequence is CASSQVLGFYGYTF. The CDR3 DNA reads TGCGCCAGCAGCCAAGTATTGGGGTTCTATGGCTACACCTTC.